A single sample is the source of the 18 T cell receptor beta chains below, sequenced in a study of cytomegalovirus exposure and HLA in healthy donors. The study ran its PCR with 60 Vbeta and 13 Jbeta primers. The assay was immunoSEQ multiplex PCR, and TCRdb's table has in-frame clones only and misses some. The sample holds about 160,000 clones, around 80% seen once. Sequencing used PBMCs. The receptors shown here come from a boy aged 2 to 10 in good health and CMV-seronegative.

CDR3 DNA sequence: TGTGCCAGCAGTGAAGCCTCCAGGGGGAGGACTGAAGCTTTCTTT. It is translated as CASSEASRGRTEAFF. The chain couples TRBV2 to TRBJ1-1; 7 positions agree with TRBD1. Germline V lookup: CDR1 SNHLY, CDR2 FYNNEI. V gave up 0 bases and J gave up 5 bases; unmatched junction bases: 6. The CDR3 consists of 15 residues.

Here the CDR3 reads CASSLAEGTASLGYTF. CDR3 nucleotide sequence: TGCGCCAGCAGCTTGGCCGAGGGGACAGCTAGTCTTGGCTACACCTTC. J is TRBJ1-2 and V is TRBV5-1; 7 nucleotides match TRBD1. Per the germline V gene, CDR1 is SGHRS and CDR2 is YFSETQ. The J segment lost 7 bases and the V segment lost 0 bases, leaving 12 bases of the junction unmatched. The CDR3 extends over 16 amino acids.

This chain links TRBV4-3 with TRBJ2-5, with TRBD2 matching over 12 bases. The ends lost 0 bases at V and 2 bases at J; junction bases unmatched: 10. CDR3 length: 19 amino acids. In germline, CDR1 is LGHNA, CDR2 YSLEER. CDR3 nucleotides: TGCGCCAGCAGCCAAGATCTGCTAGCGGGGGGGCCGGAGCAAGAGACCCAGTACTTC. Protein product: CASSQDLLAGGPEQETQYF.

The J gene is TRBJ1-2, the V gene TRBV12-5; tentatively, D is TRBD1 (5 bases). Trimming cost V 5 bases and J 13 bases, with 20 bases left between them. The CDR3 sequence is 13 residues long. Germline CDR1 LGHNT, CDR2 FRNRAP. The CDR3 DNA reads TGTGCTAGTGGTCCAAGGGCCGACAGTGGTGTCACCTTC. Its protein product is CASGPRADSGVTF.

This chain joins TRBV2 and TRBJ2-1; no clear D. This CDR3 has 15 residues. V was shortened by 4 bases and J by 7 bases, with 17 bases between the two germline ends. The germline V gene has CDR1 SNHLY and CDR2 FYNNEI. The CDR3 region has the DNA TGTGCCAGCAGTGCGGGTGGATATTCGAGAAATGAGCAGTTCTTC. It is translated as CASSAGGYSRNEQFF. Using reference TRBV2 and TRBJ2-1 for the parts outside the CDR3, the full variable domain is EPEVTQTPSHQVTQMGQEVILRCVPISNHLYFYWYRQILGQKVEFLVSFYNNEISEKSEIFDDQFSVERPDGSNFTLKIRSTKLEDSAMYFCASSAGGYSRNEQFFGPGTRLTVL.

The V and J genes are TRBV15 and TRBJ1-6; D gene uncertain. V lost 0 bases, J lost 2 bases, and 14 bases lay in between. The germline gives CDR1 LNHNV, CDR2 YYDKDF (reference sequence). The CDR3 length is 18 residues. The CDR3 DNA sequence: TGTGCCACCAGCAGAGATTGGAGGGATGGGACCTATAATTCACCCCTCCACTTT. It translates to CATSRDWRDGTYNSPLHF.

This clone was detected only once. The chain combines TRBV19 with TRBJ2-3; 10 nucleotides agree with TRBD2. Per germline, CDR1 LNHDA and CDR2 SQIVND (reference sequence). This CDR3 contains 17 residues. V dropped 1 base and J dropped 5; count of bases not matched to a gene: 9. The CDR3 DNA reads TGTGCCAGTAGTATAGTGAGCCTAGCGGGAGCTCTAGATACGCAGTATTTT. Translation gives CASSIVSLAGALDTQYF. Complete variable domain (other parts from reference TRBV19 and TRBJ2-3): DGGITQSPKYLFRKEGQNVTLSCEQNLNHDAMYWYRQDPGQGLRLIYYSQIVNDFQKGDIAEGYSVSREKKESFPLTVTSAQKNPTAFYLCASSIVSLAGALDTQYFGPGTRLTVL.

The J gene is TRBJ2-1, the V gene TRBV27; 11 bases are shared with TRBD2. This CDR3 contains 14 residues. After removal of 6 bases from V and 6 bases from J, the junction contained 4 bases not matched to a gene. Germline V gene sequence: CDR1 MNHEY, CDR2 SMNVEV (reference sequence). Here the CDR3 reads CASRQLAGGNEQFF. CDR3 DNA: TGTGCCAGCAGGCAGCTAGCGGGGGGCAATGAGCAGTTCTTC.

CDR3 sequence: CASSLGRATYEQYF. CDR3 coding DNA: TGTGCCAGCAGCTTAGGCAGGGCTACCTACGAGCAGTACTTC. V and J are TRBV5-6 and TRBJ2-7; possible D gene TRBD1, 5 bases. The V gene lost 2 bases and the J gene lost 2 bases, with 11 bases spanning the gap. The germline gives CDR1 SGHDT, CDR2 YYEEEE. CDR3 length equals 14 residues.

The gene calls are TRBV5-1 and TRBJ2-1; TRBD2 matches at 7 bases. Germline CDR1 and CDR2: SGHRS and YFSETQ. The CDR3 is made up of 14 amino acids. V was clipped by 1 base and J by 10 bases; unmatched bases: 8. As DNA, the CDR3 is TGCGCCAGCAGCTTGTCAATCACTAGCGTGGAGCAGTTCTTC. Translation gives CASSLSITSVEQFF. Full variable domain (rest looked up from reference TRBV5-1 and TRBJ2-1): KAGVTQTPRYLIKTRGQQVTLSCSPISGHRSVSWYQQTPGQGLQFLFEYFSETQRNKGNFPGRFSGRQFSNSRSEMNVSTLELGDSALYLCASSLSITSVEQFFGPGTRLTVL.

The rearrangement uses TRBV18 and TRBJ1-2; 8 bases line up with TRBD1. With V trimmed by 3 bases and J by 8 bases, 8 bases remained unmatched. The CDR3 sequence is 14 residues long. The germline V gene encodes CDR1 KGHSH and CDR2 LQKENI. The CDR3 bases are TGTGCCAGCTCACCTAAGACAGGGGCAGGCGGCTACACCTTC. Amino acids: CASSPKTGAGGYTF.

CDR3 sequence (DNA): TGTGCTAGTGGTTTGGTATTGACAGGGCAATCCTTCTCTGGGGCCAACGTCCTGACTTTC. Translation: CASGLVLTGQSFSGANVLTF. The chain links TRBV12-5 to TRBJ2-6; 7 nucleotides agree with TRBD1. J was trimmed by 0 bases and V by 0 bases; bases with no gene match: 11. From germline, CDR1 is LGHNT and CDR2 FRNRAP. The CDR3 totals 20 residues.

The rearrangement links TRBV5-1 to TRBJ2-7, with 7 bases identical to TRBD1. The CDR3 has 14 residues. Losses at the gene ends were 4 bases for V and 5 bases for J; bases not matched to a gene: 9. Germline V lookup: CDR1 SGHRS, CDR2 YFSETQ. The CDR3 DNA follows: TGCGCCAGCAGCGTAACCGGGACAGTCAACGAGCAGTACTTC. It codes for CASSVTGTVNEQYF. The full variable domain, rest sourced from reference TRBV5-1 and TRBJ2-7, is KAGVTQTPRYLIKTRGQQVTLSCSPISGHRSVSWYQQTPGQGLQFLFEYFSETQRNKGNFPGRFSGRQFSNSRSEMNVSTLELGDSALYLCASSVTGTVNEQYFGPGTRLTVT.

This clone appeared a few times. This sequence joins TRBV6-5 and TRBJ2-7; 9 nucleotides match TRBD2. The CDR3 consists of 15 residues. Germline CDR1 and CDR2: MNHEY and SVGAGI. Unmatched junction bases numbered 3, after V lost 0 bases and J lost 3 bases. This CDR3 is CASSYSSGSVYEQYF. Here the CDR3 DNA reads TGTGCCAGCAGTTACTCTAGCGGGAGTGTCTACGAGCAGTACTTC.

On this clone itself: The sample has other DNA sequences that encode this CDR3 too. The chain uses TRBV6-5 and TRBJ2-7; 10 nucleotides match TRBD1. Trimming cost V 3 bases and J 2 bases; bases outside gene matches: 1. CDR1 is MNHEY and CDR2 is SVGAGI in the germline V gene. This CDR3 comprises 14 residues. The CDR3 reads CASSYGQGAYEQYF. CDR3 in DNA: TGTGCCAGCAGTTATGGACAGGGGGCCTACGAGCAGTACTTC.

The rearrangement links TRBV7-8 to TRBJ1-6; 8 positions match TRBD1. Losses at the gene ends were 5 bases for V and 3 bases for J; bases not matched to a gene: 6. The CDR3 has 16 amino acids. Germline V CDR1 and CDR2: SGHVS, FQNEAQ. DNA for the CDR3: TGTGCCAGCAGCCCCTCGGACAGGGACTATAATTCACCCCTCCACTTT. As protein: CASSPSDRDYNSPLHF. Full variable domain (remainder filled in from reference TRBV7-8 and TRBJ1-6): GAGVSQSPRYKVAKRGQDVALRCDPISGHVSLFWYQQALGQGPEFLTYFQNEAQLDKSGLPSDRFFAERPEGSVSTLKIQRTQQEDSAVYLCASSPSDRDYNSPLHFGNGTRLTVT.

The chain has TRBV5-4 and TRBJ2-4, with 7 bases fitting TRBD1. From germline, CDR1 is SGHNT and CDR2 YYREEE (reference sequence). With 3 bases clipped from V and 8 bases from J, the junction kept 5 bases outside the gene matches. The CDR3 totals 13 residues. The DNA of the CDR3 is TGTGCCAGCAGCTCAGACAGGGCGGACATTCAGTACTTC. Its protein is CASSSDRADIQYF.

The chain has TRBV28 and TRBJ1-1; TRBD1 is a possible D gene (6 bases). Germline CDR1 is MDHEN and CDR2 is SYDVKM. Deletions cut 8 bases from V and 1 base from J, with 11 bases between. CDR3 length equals 13 residues. The CDR3 DNA sequence: TGTGCCAGCTCCGGGACACCGAACACTGAAGCTTTCTTT. Translating gives CASSGTPNTEAFF.